The 15 T cell receptor beta chains given below trace back to one sample, sequenced in a study of blood T cell repertoires in COVID-19. Method: immunoSEQ multiplex PCR; TCRdb's copy keeps in-frame clones and lacks some. The sample lists 150,000 to 200,000 clones, 70% to 90% occurring once. The sequencing sample was made of peripheral blood. These receptors were taken from a man between 18 and 35 years old with acute or convalescent COVID-19.

This clone was detected only once. The genes are TRBV2 and TRBJ1-1; 9 bases map to TRBD1. The length of the CDR3 is 14 residues. CDR1 SNHLY and CDR2 FYNNEI come from the germline V gene. J lost 4 bases, V lost 10 bases, and 10 bases had no gene match. The CDR3 region has the DNA TGTGCCACAGGACAGGGGTACTCTGGCACTGAAGCTTTCTTT. It encodes CATGQGYSGTEAFF.

This clone was seen more than once but under ten times. CDR3 coding DNA: TGTGCCAGCAGCCATGAAGAGGGGGCGTACGAGCAGTACGTC. It specifies CASSHEEGAYEQYV. The chain carries TRBV5-4 and TRBJ2-7; 7 bases fit TRBD1. CDR1 and CDR2 (germline): SGHNT, YYREEE (reference sequence). The V segment lost 4 bases and the J segment 4 bases; nucleotides outside the gene matches: 8. This CDR3 is built from 14 residues.

For this clone: The junction shows a germline mismatch at one end, possibly a read error. The chain carries TRBV19 and TRBJ1-1, with TRBD1 matching 7 bases. The CDR3 has 13 amino acids. The germline V gene has CDR1 LNHDA and CDR2 SQIVND (reference sequence). The CDR3 protein is CASSVDRDTEAFF. The CDR3, as DNA: TGTGCCAGTAGTGTAGACAGGGACACTGAAGCTTTCTTT.

This clone showed up just once. The chain couples TRBV4-1 to TRBJ2-1; 11 bases align to TRBD2. The CDR3 consists of 18 residues. Germline lookup yields CDR1 MGHRA and CDR2 YSYEKL. The V segment lost 1 base and the J segment 7 bases; nucleotides outside the gene matches: 12. The CDR3 here is CASSQVPGTSGGKNEQFF. DNA for the CDR3: TGCGCCAGCAGCCAAGTTCCGGGTACTAGCGGGGGTAAGAATGAGCAGTTCTTC.

This chain links TRBV28 with TRBJ1-2; D is undetermined. The germline gives CDR1 MDHEN, CDR2 SYDVKM. V was clipped by 3 bases and J by 6 bases, with 17 bases between them. The CDR3 loop spans 15 amino acids. The CDR3: CASSLRRGLGNGYTF. CDR3 nucleotide sequence: TGTGCCAGCAGTTTGAGGCGGGGTTTGGGAAATGGCTACACCTTC.

The chain uses TRBV23-1 and TRBJ1-2; TRBD1 might be the D (5 bases). Being an ORF, TRBV23-1 has a function that is uncertain. The CDR3 runs 15 residues. Trimming pared 4 bases from V and 11 bases from J, leaving 23 bases between. CDR3 region: CASSPSPDNVGPYTF. The CDR3 DNA is TGCGCCAGCAGTCCTTCCCCGGACAATGTGGGTCCTTACACCTTC.

The chain combines TRBV20-1 with TRBJ2-7; a weak D match, TRBD1 (5 bases). V was clipped by 3 bases and J by 2 bases, with 5 bases between them. This CDR3 region has 11 residues. The germline V gene encodes CDR1 DFQATT and CDR2 SNEGSKA (reference sequence). The CDR3 bases are TGCAGTGCTAGGACAGCCTACGAGCAGTACGTC. Its protein product is CSARTAYEQYV.

This rearrangement joins TRBV30 to TRBJ1-3; D possibly corresponds to TRBD1 (5 bases). Trimming removed 8 bases at V and 0 bases at J, with 11 bases between. There are 13 residues in the CDR3. Germline CDR1 GTSNPN, CDR2 SVGIG (reference sequence). CDR3 bases: TGTGCCCGGTCTACAGGCTCTGGAAACACCATATATTTT. Protein product: CARSTGSGNTIYF.

Comments on this clone: The identical CDR3 is also encoded by other nucleotide sequences in the sample. This chain uses TRBV18 with TRBJ1-2; weak D call: TRBD1 (6 bases). The V and J ends lost 3 bases and 0 bases respectively, with 11 bases between them. The CDR3 is made up of 15 amino acids. The germline gives CDR1 KGHSH, CDR2 LQKENI. The CDR3: CASSPPTGANYGYTF. CDR3 DNA sequence: TGTGCCAGCTCACCTCCGACAGGAGCTAACTATGGCTACACCTTC.

This chain's CDR3 is CASGFNYEQYF. For the CDR3, the DNA is TGTGCTAGTGGTTTTAACTACGAGCAGTACTTC. This chain connects TRBV12-5 to TRBJ2-7; no clear D gene. This CDR3 is built from 11 residues. Germline V gene lookup returns CDR1 LGHNT and CDR2 FRNRAP. Trimming pared 3 bases from V and 3 bases from J, leaving 3 bases between.

V and J are TRBV7-9 and TRBJ1-2, with 9 bases identical to TRBD1. Germline lookup yields CDR1 SEHNR and CDR2 FQNEAQ (reference sequence). Trimming at V came to 5 bases and at J to 1 base, leaving 5 bases not matched to a gene. The CDR3 length is 15 residues. The CDR3 reads CASSPGDRDNYGYTF. In nucleotides, the CDR3 is TGTGCCAGCAGCCCGGGGGACAGGGATAACTATGGCTACACCTTC.

The rearrangement links TRBV11-3 to TRBJ1-6; 7 bases agree with TRBD1. This CDR3 is built from 16 residues. The trim removed 5 bases at V and 7 bases at J, leaving 11 bases unmatched. Germline CDR1 is SGHNT and CDR2 is YENEEA. CDR3 sequence reads: CASSPNGGGWNSPLHF. CDR3 nucleotides: TGTGCCAGCAGCCCCAACGGAGGGGGCTGGAATTCACCCCTCCACTTT.

The chain employs TRBV19 and TRBJ2-2, with D tentatively TRBD2 (5 bases). The CDR3 sequence is 15 residues long. Trimming removed 3 bases at V and 6 bases at J, with 14 bases between. Germline V gives CDR1 LNHDA, CDR2 SQIVND (reference sequence). CDR3 region: CASSIPRGMAGELFF. The CDR3, as DNA: TGTGCCAGTAGTATTCCCCGGGGAATGGCCGGGGAGCTGTTTTTT.

Of note for this clone: One end of the junction does not line up with germline, which may come from a read error. The rearrangement links TRBV7-8 to TRBJ1-1; no clear D gene. CDR3 length: 13 residues. The germline V gene has CDR1 SGHVS and CDR2 FQNEAQ. CDR3 DNA sequence: TGTGCCAGCAGCTTGGGCATGAACACTGAAGCTTTGTTT. This sequence encodes CASSLGMNTEALF.

V and J are TRBV2 and TRBJ2-6; maybe TRBD1 (7 bases). Trimming pared 4 bases from V and 4 bases from J, leaving 17 bases between. Germline CDR1 reads SNHLY; CDR2 reads FYNNEI. The CDR3 runs to 17 residues. As DNA, the CDR3 is TGTGCCAGCAGTGGAACCTCAGGGGGGATAGGGGCCAACGTCCTGACTTTC. Translated, it gives CASSGTSGGIGANVLTF.